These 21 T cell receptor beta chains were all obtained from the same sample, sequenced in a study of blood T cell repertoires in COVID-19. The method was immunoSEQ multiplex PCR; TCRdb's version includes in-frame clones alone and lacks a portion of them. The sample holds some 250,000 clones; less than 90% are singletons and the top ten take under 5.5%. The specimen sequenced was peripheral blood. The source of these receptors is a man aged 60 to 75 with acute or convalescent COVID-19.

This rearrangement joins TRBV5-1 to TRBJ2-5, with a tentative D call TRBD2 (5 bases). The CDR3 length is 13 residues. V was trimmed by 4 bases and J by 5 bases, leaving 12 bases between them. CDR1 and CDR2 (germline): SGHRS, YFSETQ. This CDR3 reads CASSPSPGETQYF. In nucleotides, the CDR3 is TGCGCCAGCAGCCCTTCCCCGGGGGAGACCCAGTACTTC.

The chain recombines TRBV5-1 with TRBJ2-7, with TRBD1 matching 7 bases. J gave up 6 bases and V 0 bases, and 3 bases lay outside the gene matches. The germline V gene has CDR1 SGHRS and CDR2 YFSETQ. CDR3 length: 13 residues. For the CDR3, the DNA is TGCGCCAGCAGCTTGGGGGACAGCGTCGAGCAGTACTTC. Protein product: CASSLGDSVEQYF.

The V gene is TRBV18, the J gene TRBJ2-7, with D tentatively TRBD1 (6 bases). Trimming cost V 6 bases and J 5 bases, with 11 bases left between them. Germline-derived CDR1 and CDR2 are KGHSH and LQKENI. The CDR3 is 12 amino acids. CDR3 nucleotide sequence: TGTGCCAGCTCGGGGGCCGGGGACGAGCAGTACTTC. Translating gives CASSGAGDEQYF. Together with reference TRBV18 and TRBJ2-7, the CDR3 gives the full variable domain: NAGVMQNPRHLVRRRGQEARLRCSPMKGHSHVYWYRQLPEEGLKFMVYLQKENIIDESGMPKERFSAEFPKEGPSILRIQQVVRGDSAAYFCASSGAGDEQYFGPGTRLTVT.

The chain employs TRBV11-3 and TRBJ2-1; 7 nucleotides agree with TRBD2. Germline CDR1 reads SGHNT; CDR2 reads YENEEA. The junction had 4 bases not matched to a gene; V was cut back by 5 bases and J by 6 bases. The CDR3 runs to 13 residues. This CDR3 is CASSPRTSNEQFF. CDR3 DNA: TGTGCCAGCAGCCCCCGGACTAGCAATGAGCAGTTCTTC.

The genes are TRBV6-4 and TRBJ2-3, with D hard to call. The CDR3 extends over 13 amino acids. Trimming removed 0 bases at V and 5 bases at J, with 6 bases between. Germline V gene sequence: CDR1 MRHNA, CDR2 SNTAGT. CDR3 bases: TGTGCCAGCAGTGACTCGGGCTTAGATACGCAGTATTTT. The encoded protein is CASSDSGLDTQYF.

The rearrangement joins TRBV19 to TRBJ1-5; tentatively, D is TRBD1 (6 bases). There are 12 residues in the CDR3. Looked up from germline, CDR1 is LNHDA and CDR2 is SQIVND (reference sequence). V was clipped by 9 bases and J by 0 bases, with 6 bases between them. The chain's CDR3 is CASRGSNQPQHF. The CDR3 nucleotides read TGTGCCAGCAGGGGTAGCAATCAGCCCCAGCATTTT.

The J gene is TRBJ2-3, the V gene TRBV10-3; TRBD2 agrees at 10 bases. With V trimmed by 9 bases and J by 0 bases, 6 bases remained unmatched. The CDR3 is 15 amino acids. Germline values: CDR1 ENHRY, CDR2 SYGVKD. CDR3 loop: CAIRRGLASTDTQYF. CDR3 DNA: TGTGCCATACGACGGGGACTAGCGAGCACAGATACGCAGTATTTT.

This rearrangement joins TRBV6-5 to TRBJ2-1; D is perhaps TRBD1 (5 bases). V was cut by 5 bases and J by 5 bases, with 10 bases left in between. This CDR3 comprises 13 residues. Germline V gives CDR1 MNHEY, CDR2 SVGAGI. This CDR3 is CASSIDSNNEQFF. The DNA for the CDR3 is TGTGCCAGCAGTATCGACAGTAACAATGAGCAGTTCTTC.

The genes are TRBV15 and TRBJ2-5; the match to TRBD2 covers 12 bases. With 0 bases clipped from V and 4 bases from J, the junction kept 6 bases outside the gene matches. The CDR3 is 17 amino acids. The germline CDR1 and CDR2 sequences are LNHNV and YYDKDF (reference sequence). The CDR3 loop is CATSRDPSGRARETQYF. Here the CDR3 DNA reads TGTGCCACCAGCAGAGATCCTAGCGGGAGGGCCCGAGAGACCCAGTACTTC.

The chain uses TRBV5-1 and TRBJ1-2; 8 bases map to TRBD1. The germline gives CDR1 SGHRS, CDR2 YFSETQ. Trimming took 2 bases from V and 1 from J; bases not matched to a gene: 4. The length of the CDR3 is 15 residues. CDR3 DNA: TGCGCCAGCAGCTTACAGGGGGACGGTAACTATGGCTACACCTTC. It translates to CASSLQGDGNYGYTF.

CDR3: CASSAVAANEQFF. In DNA form, the CDR3 reads TGTGCCAGCAGTGCCGTAGCCGCTAATGAGCAGTTCTTC. The genes are TRBV25-1 and TRBJ2-1; D gene ambiguous. The germline V gene has CDR1 MGHDK and CDR2 SYGVNS. Trimming took off 4 bases at V and 7 bases at J, with 11 bases between the two ends. The CDR3 runs to 13 residues. The full variable domain, in which reference TRBV25-1 and TRBJ2-1 provide the parts outside the CDR3, is EADIYQTPRYLVIGTGKKITLECSQTMGHDKMYWYQQDPGMELHLIHYSYGVNSTEKGDLSSESTVSRIRTEHFPLTLESARPSHTSQYLCASSAVAANEQFFGPGTRLTVL.

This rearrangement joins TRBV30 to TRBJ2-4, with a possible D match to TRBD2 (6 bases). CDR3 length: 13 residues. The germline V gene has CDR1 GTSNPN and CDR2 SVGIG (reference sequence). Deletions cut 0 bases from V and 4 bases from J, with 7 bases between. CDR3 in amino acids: CAWSVGGKNIQYF. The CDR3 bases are TGTGCCTGGAGTGTGGGGGGTAAAAACATTCAGTACTTC.

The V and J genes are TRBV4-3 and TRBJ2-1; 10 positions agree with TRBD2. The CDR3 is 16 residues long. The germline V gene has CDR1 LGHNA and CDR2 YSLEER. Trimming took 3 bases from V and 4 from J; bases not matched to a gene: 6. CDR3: CASSQSSSGSYNEQFF. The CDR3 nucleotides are TGCGCCAGCAGCCAGTCCTCTAGCGGGAGTTACAATGAGCAGTTCTTC.

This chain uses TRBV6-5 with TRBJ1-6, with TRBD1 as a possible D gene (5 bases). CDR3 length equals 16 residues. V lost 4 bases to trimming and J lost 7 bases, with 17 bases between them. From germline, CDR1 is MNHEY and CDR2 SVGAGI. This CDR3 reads CASSSVKGIGNSPLHF. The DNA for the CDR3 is TGTGCCAGCAGTTCCGTGAAGGGGATTGGCAATTCACCCCTCCACTTT.

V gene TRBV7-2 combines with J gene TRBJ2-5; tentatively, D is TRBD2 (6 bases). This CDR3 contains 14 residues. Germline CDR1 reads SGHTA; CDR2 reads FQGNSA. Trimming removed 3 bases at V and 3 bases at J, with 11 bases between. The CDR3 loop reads CASSFAGSKETQYF. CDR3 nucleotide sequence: TGTGCCAGCAGCTTCGCCGGGAGCAAAGAGACCCAGTACTTC. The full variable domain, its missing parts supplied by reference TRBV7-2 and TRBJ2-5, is GAGVSQSPSNKVTEKGKDVELRCDPISGHTALYWYRQSLGQGLEFLIYFQGNSAPDKSGLPSDRFSAERTGGSVSTLTIQRTQQEDSAVYLCASSFAGSKETQYFGPGTRLLVL.

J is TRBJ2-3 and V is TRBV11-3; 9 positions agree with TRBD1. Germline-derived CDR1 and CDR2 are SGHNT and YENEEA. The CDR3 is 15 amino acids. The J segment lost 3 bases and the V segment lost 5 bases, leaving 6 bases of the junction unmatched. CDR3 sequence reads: CASSAQGQGTDTQYF. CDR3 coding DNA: TGTGCCAGCAGCGCCCAGGGACAGGGTACAGATACGCAGTATTTT.

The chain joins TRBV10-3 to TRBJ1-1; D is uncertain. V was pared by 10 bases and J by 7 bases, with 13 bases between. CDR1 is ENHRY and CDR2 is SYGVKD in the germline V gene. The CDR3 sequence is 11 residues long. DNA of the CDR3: TGTGCCACTATAGGTCCAGGTGAAGCTTTCTTT. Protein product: CATIGPGEAFF.

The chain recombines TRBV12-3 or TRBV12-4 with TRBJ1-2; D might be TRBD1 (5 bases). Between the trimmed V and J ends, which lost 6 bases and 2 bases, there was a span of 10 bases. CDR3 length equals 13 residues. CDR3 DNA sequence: TGTGCCAGCAGCCTCCAGGGAAACTATGGCTACACCTTC. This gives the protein CASSLQGNYGYTF.

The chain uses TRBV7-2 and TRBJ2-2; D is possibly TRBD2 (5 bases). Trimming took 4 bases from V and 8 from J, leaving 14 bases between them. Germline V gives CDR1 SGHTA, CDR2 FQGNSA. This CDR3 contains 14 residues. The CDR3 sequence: CASSSRALAGELFF. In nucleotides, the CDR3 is TGTGCCAGCAGCTCGAGGGCCCTTGCGGGGGAGCTGTTTTTT.

CDR3 sequence reads: CASSLGLAYEQYF. For the CDR3, the DNA is TGTGCCAGCTCACTAGGACTAGCTTACGAGCAGTACTTC. The chain is built from TRBV18 and TRBJ2-7; 8 nucleotides match TRBD2. Germline CDR1 reads KGHSH; CDR2 reads LQKENI. Trimming at V came to 4 bases and at J to 4 bases, leaving 3 bases not matched to a gene. The CDR3 has 13 amino acids.

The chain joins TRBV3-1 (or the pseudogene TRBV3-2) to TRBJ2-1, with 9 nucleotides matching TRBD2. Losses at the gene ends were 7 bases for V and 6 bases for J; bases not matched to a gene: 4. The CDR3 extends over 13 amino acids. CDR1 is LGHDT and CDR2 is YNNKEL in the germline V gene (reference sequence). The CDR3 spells CASTGLAPNEQFF. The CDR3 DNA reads TGTGCCAGCACGGGACTAGCCCCCAATGAGCAGTTCTTC.